The 7 T cell receptor beta chains given below trace back to one sample, sequenced in a study of CD8 T cells in ankylosing spondylitis. TCRdb analysed the 5' RACE reads with MiXCR anew, one entry per CDR3 protein. The data show 200,000 to 300,000 distinct CDR3 sequences, with 7% to 10% seen just once and around 4.8% held by the top ten. Material: blood, either unsorted or a sorted T cell fraction (not recorded which). These receptors originate from a female donor with ankylosing spondylitis or in good health (not recorded which).

Comment on this clonotype: A much larger clone differs by one base, so this may be a read error. The V and J genes are TRBV6-1 and TRBJ2-3, with D possibly TRBD2 on 6 matching bases. Germline V lookup: CDR1 MNHNS, CDR2 SASEGT. This CDR3 is 15 amino acids long. DNA for the CDR3: TGTGCCAGCAGTGGGGGCGGGACCAACACAGATACGCTGTATTTT. Protein product: CASSGGGTNTDTLYF.

This clonotype was seen ten or more times. The V and J genes are TRBV20-1 and TRBJ1-6; 7 bases agree with TRBD1. The CDR3 covers 13 residues. V dropped 0 bases and J dropped 7; count of bases not matched to a gene: 0. In germline, CDR1 is DFQATT, CDR2 SNEGSKA (reference sequence). The CDR3 coding sequence is TGCAGTGCTAGAGAGACAGGGAATTCACCCCTCCACTTT. Protein: CSARETGNSPLHF.

In this sample, this clonotype turned up many times. The chain employs TRBV25-1 and TRBJ2-5, with TRBD1 as a possible D gene (6 bases). CDR3 length: 18 residues. V was cut by 1 base and J by 5 bases, with 23 bases left in between. Germline loops: CDR1 MGHDK, CDR2 SYGVNS. This CDR3 reads CASSEWRGLGALRETQYF. The CDR3 nucleotides are TGTGCCAGCAGTGAATGGAGAGGTCTGGGGGCCCTTCGGGAGACCCAGTACTTC.

Concerning this clonotype: A much bigger clone sits one base away, suggesting this may be a read error. The genes are TRBV7-8 and TRBJ2-1, with D perhaps given as TRBD1 or TRBD2 (5 bases each). Germline V gene lookup returns CDR1 SGHVS and CDR2 FQNEAQ. The CDR3 loop spans 16 amino acids. The CDR3 here is CASSTGTSSSYSEQFF. Written as DNA, the CDR3 is TGTGCCAGCAGCACCGGGACCTCAAGCTCCTACAGTGAGCAGTTCTTC. The whole variable domain, filled in from reference TRBV7-8 and TRBJ2-1, reads GAGVSQSPRYKVAKRGQDVALRCDPISGHVSLFWYQQALGQGPEFLTYFQNEAQLDKSGLPSDRFFAERPEGSVSTLKIQRTQQEDSAVYLCASSTGTSSSYSEQFFGPGTRLTVL.

V usage is TRBV4-1 and J usage is TRBJ2-7; D may match TRBD1 or TRBD2 (6 bases each). Trimming cost V 2 bases and J 2 bases, with 13 bases left between them. This CDR3 has 15 amino acids. CDR1 MGHRA and CDR2 YSYEKL come from the germline V gene. DNA for the CDR3: TGCGCCAGCAGCCAAAACGGAGGGGGGACCTACGAGCAGTACTTC. This encodes CASSQNGGGTYEQYF.

The chain has TRBV7-3 and TRBJ2-1; D is perhaps TRBD2 (6 bases). CDR3 size: 15 residues. Trimming shortened V by 1 base and J by 5 bases, and 12 bases separated the two germline ends. The V gene's germline CDR1 is SGHTA and CDR2 FQGTGA. CDR3 sequence: CASSLIGTGNNEQFF. CDR3 nucleotides: TGTGCCAGCAGCTTAATCGGGACTGGCAACAATGAGCAGTTCTTC.

Many counts were recorded for this clonotype. The chain joins TRBV4-3 to TRBJ2-7, with D maybe TRBD2 (5 bases). V lost 0 bases, J lost 3 bases, and 9 bases lay in between. The germline V gene encodes CDR1 LGHNA and CDR2 YSLEER. The CDR3 spans 14 residues. CDR3 in amino acids: CASSQDRSGYEQYF. Written as DNA, the CDR3 is TGCGCCAGCAGCCAAGATCGGAGCGGCTACGAGCAGTACTTC.